Listed here are 29 T cell receptor beta chains from one sample, sequenced in a study of T cell changes during pregnancy in multiple sclerosis (dated by TCRdb to between 2018 and 2021). The receptor library was made with the immunoSEQ multiplex PCR assay. This is the immuneACCESS table as TCRdb keeps it, with only in-frame sequences that have V and J called. A part of the clones is gone; compared with another copy, unresolved V genes explain less than half, and the rest is unexplained. The sample table shows 50,000 or so clones, and 75% to 90% are seen once. The top ten hold 8.3% of the sample. The material sequenced was CD8+ T cells from peripheral blood mononuclear cells, taken in the second trimester of pregnancy. The receptors were sampled from a female donor with multiple sclerosis, enrolled in a pregnancy study.

The rearrangement joins TRBV13 to TRBJ2-2; TRBD1 matches at 8 bases. V shed 5 bases, J shed 0 bases, and the junction held 8 bases outside the gene matches. The CDR3 length is 17 residues. Germline CDR1 is PRHDT and CDR2 is FYEKMQ (reference sequence). CDR3 in amino acids: CASSIFGQGPNTGELFF. CDR3 nucleotides: TGTGCCAGCAGCATATTCGGACAGGGACCGAACACCGGGGAGCTGTTTTTT.

This chain's CDR3 is CASRAGTGVEKLFF. CDR3 bases: TGTGCCAGCAGGGCTGGGACAGGGGTTGAAAAACTGTTTTTT. The chain has TRBV13 and TRBJ1-4, with 10 nucleotides matching TRBD1. Germline values: CDR1 PRHDT, CDR2 FYEKMQ (reference sequence). V lost 6 bases and J lost 7; bases outside the gene matches: 5. The CDR3 loop spans 14 amino acids.

By share, this clone ranks as medium-sized (0.01 to 0.1%). V gene TRBV6-4 combines with J gene TRBJ2-2, with 8 bases lining up with TRBD1. This CDR3 has 13 amino acids. The trim removed 8 bases at V and 3 bases at J, leaving 2 bases unmatched. CDR1 and CDR2 (germline): MRHNA, SNTAGT. The CDR3 sequence: CASGQGDTGELFF. The CDR3 DNA is TGTGCCAGCGGACAGGGTGACACCGGGGAGCTGTTTTTT.

The J gene is TRBJ2-7, the V gene TRBV10-3, with 13 bases that match TRBD2. The CDR3 runs 20 residues. With V trimmed by 3 bases and J by 3 bases, 17 bases remained unmatched. Germline-derived CDR1 and CDR2 are ENHRY and SYGVKD. The CDR3 loop reads CAISESGATSGGENRYEQYF. CDR3 sequence (DNA): TGTGCCATCAGTGAATCGGGCGCTACTAGCGGGGGGGAGAACCGCTACGAGCAGTACTTC.

The chain has TRBV27 and TRBJ1-5; D might be TRBD1 (6 bases). CDR1 and CDR2 (germline): MNHEY, SMNVEV (reference sequence). V gave up 3 bases and J gave up 6 bases, with 21 bases separating them. The CDR3 is 17 amino acids. The CDR3 loop reads CASSFFPLTGPTQPQHF. The DNA of the CDR3 is TGTGCCAGCAGTTTTTTCCCCTTGACAGGCCCAACTCAGCCCCAGCATTTT.

J is TRBJ2-2 and V is TRBV27; TRBD2 matches at 9 bases. CDR1 and CDR2 (germline): MNHEY, SMNVEV (reference sequence). The CDR3 has 15 residues. Losses at the gene ends were 5 bases for V and 5 bases for J; bases not matched to a gene: 6. Here the CDR3 reads CASSPWTSVTGELFF. The CDR3 coding sequence is TGTGCCAGCAGTCCGTGGACTAGCGTTACCGGGGAGCTGTTTTTT.

V gene TRBV5-4 combines with J gene TRBJ2-2; 11 positions match TRBD2. With V trimmed by 4 bases and J by 6 bases, 5 bases remained unmatched. CDR1 and CDR2 (germline): SGHNT, YYREEE (reference sequence). This CDR3 spans 15 amino acids. The CDR3 region has the DNA TGTGCCAGCAGCCAGATAGCGGGGGGGCCCGGGGAGCTGTTTTTT. It is translated as CASSQIAGGPGELFF. Full variable domain (remainder filled in from reference TRBV5-4 and TRBJ2-2): ETGVTQSPTHLIKTRGQQVTLRCSSQSGHNTVSWYQQALGQGPQFIFQYYREEENGRGNFPPRFSGLQFPNYSSELNVNALELDDSALYLCASSQIAGGPGELFFGEGSRLTVL.

This clone was recorded only once. The chain is built from TRBV19 and TRBJ2-1; 9 nucleotides line up with TRBD2. The CDR3 covers 15 residues. Germline V gene data show CDR1 as LNHDA and CDR2 as SQIVND (reference sequence). With V trimmed by 6 bases and J by 8 bases, 11 bases remained unmatched. CDR3 region: CASSTRTKRGDEQFF. CDR3 coding DNA: TGTGCCAGTAGCACTAGGACTAAGCGGGGGGATGAGCAGTTCTTC.

This chain joins TRBV5-1 and TRBJ2-7; 8 bases map to TRBD1. V dropped 4 bases and J dropped 2; count of bases not matched to a gene: 2. Per the germline V gene, CDR1 is SGHRS and CDR2 is YFSETQ. This CDR3 is 13 amino acids long. The CDR3 sequence: CASSATGAYEQYF. CDR3 bases: TGCGCCAGCAGCGCGACAGGGGCCTACGAGCAGTACTTC. The entire variable domain, with the rest obtained from reference TRBV5-1 and TRBJ2-7, is as follows: KAGVTQTPRYLIKTRGQQVTLSCSPISGHRSVSWYQQTPGQGLQFLFEYFSETQRNKGNFPGRFSGRQFSNSRSEMNVSTLELGDSALYLCASSATGAYEQYFGPGTRLTVT.

V is TRBV10-3 and J is TRBJ1-2; 7 bases fit TRBD1. The CDR3 runs 15 residues. The germline V gene encodes CDR1 ENHRY and CDR2 SYGVKD. The trim removed 3 bases at V and 4 bases at J, leaving 8 bases unmatched. CDR3 sequence reads: CAISDGREGAYGYTF. CDR3 in DNA: TGTGCCATCAGTGATGGGAGAGAGGGGGCCTATGGCTACACCTTC.

CDR3 DNA sequence: TGTGCCAGCAGTGAATGGGGACAGGGTGGGAGGCACAATGAGCAGTTCTTC. Translation: CASSEWGQGGRHNEQFF. The chain links TRBV25-1 to TRBJ2-1; 9 bases map to TRBD1. From germline, CDR1 is MGHDK and CDR2 SYGVNS. J lost 5 bases, V lost 1 base, and 9 bases had no gene match. The CDR3 loop spans 17 amino acids.

The chain employs TRBV4-1 and TRBJ2-3; D may be TRBD2 (7 bases). Germline V gene sequence: CDR1 MGHRA, CDR2 YSYEKL. CDR3 length equals 16 residues. Trimming left V 1 base short and J 4 bases short, with 15 bases between. CDR3 DNA sequence: TGCGCCAGCAGCCAAGTTGGGGGGGGGCCCGCAGATACGCAGTATTTT. It is translated as CASSQVGGGPADTQYF.

This chain connects TRBV7-2 to TRBJ1-2; a possible D gene is TRBD1 (5 bases). Germline-derived CDR1 and CDR2 are SGHTA and FQGNSA. Trimming took off 6 bases at V and 2 bases at J, with 13 bases between the two ends. The CDR3 runs to 14 residues. The CDR3 sequence is CASSPDRYNYGYTF. The CDR3 DNA is TGTGCCAGCAGTCCTGACAGATACAACTATGGCTACACCTTC. Full variable domain (outside the CDR3, taken from reference TRBV7-2 and TRBJ1-2): GAGVSQSPSNKVTEKGKDVELRCDPISGHTALYWYRQSLGQGLEFLIYFQGNSAPDKSGLPSDRFSAERTGGSVSTLTIQRTQQEDSAVYLCASSPDRYNYGYTFGSGTRLTVV.

J is TRBJ2-5 and V is TRBV10-1, with 7 nucleotides matching TRBD2. V was clipped by 6 bases and J by 3 bases; unmatched bases: 10. The CDR3 is 15 residues long. Germline V gene sequence: CDR1 WNHNN, CDR2 SYGVQD (reference sequence). Written as DNA, the CDR3 is TGCGCCAGCAGCCGGCCCTATACTAGCGAAGAGACCCAGTACTTC. As protein: CASSRPYTSEETQYF.

In this sample, this clone turned up once. This sequence joins TRBV9 and TRBJ1-1; 9 bases match TRBD1. The CDR3 has 18 amino acids. Germline trimming cut 3 bases from V and 0 bases from J; bases unmatched to any gene: 12. Germline V lookup: CDR1 SGDLS, CDR2 YYNGEE. CDR3 coding DNA: TGTGCCAGCAGCGCTGGGACAGGGAAATTATCCATGAACACTGAAGCTTTCTTT. Protein product: CASSAGTGKLSMNTEAFF.

This chain uses TRBV7-2 with TRBJ2-3; D remains unclear. This CDR3 comprises 12 residues. V was cut by 3 bases and J by 4 bases, with 5 bases left in between. CDR1 is SGHTA and CDR2 is FQGNSA in the germline V gene. The CDR3 bases are TGTGCCAGCAGCTTGCGCGCAGATACGCAGTATTTT. Protein product: CASSLRADTQYF.

The chain carries TRBV9 and TRBJ2-1; the D gene is possibly TRBD1 (5 bases). Germline values: CDR1 SGDLS, CDR2 YYNGEE. The CDR3 extends over 16 amino acids. V was cut by 0 bases and J by 0 bases, with 10 bases left in between. CDR3: CASSVAGWSSYNEQFF. The CDR3 nucleotides read TGTGCCAGCAGCGTAGCAGGGTGGAGCTCCTACAATGAGCAGTTCTTC.

The rearrangement links TRBV27 to TRBJ2-1; 12 bases fit TRBD2. V lost 4 bases to trimming and J lost 4 bases; unmatched junction nucleotides: 2. This CDR3 spans 15 amino acids. Germline V gene lookup returns CDR1 MNHEY and CDR2 SMNVEV (reference sequence). CDR3 coding DNA: TGTGCCAGCAGTTCACTAGCGGGGGGTTACAATGAGCAGTTCTTC. It specifies CASSSLAGGYNEQFF.

The chain carries TRBV5-1 and TRBJ2-5; 10 bases are a match to TRBD2. The CDR3 consists of 16 residues. The germline gives CDR1 SGHRS, CDR2 YFSETQ. The V and J ends lost 4 bases and 1 base, in that order; junction bases with no gene match: 7. CDR3 in amino acids: CASSTRSGGLQETQYF. The CDR3 DNA reads TGCGCCAGCAGCACCCGTAGCGGGGGGCTCCAAGAGACCCAGTACTTC.

This clone was observed a single time. The chain links TRBV9 to TRBJ1-6; unclear D gene. The length of the CDR3 is 16 residues. The germline V gene has CDR1 SGDLS and CDR2 YYNGEE. Deletions cut 2 bases from V and 0 bases from J, with 9 bases between. The CDR3 spells CASSVFASSYNSPLHF. Written as DNA, the CDR3 is TGTGCCAGCAGCGTTTTTGCCAGCTCCTATAATTCACCCCTCCACTTT.

CDR3 in DNA: TGTGCCAGCAGTATGGGACAGGTTAATTCACCCCTCCACTTT. Its protein product is CASSMGQVNSPLHF. V and J are TRBV27 and TRBJ1-6; 8 positions agree with TRBD1. The CDR3 is 14 amino acids. The germline V gene encodes CDR1 MNHEY and CDR2 SMNVEV (reference sequence). Losses at the gene ends were 5 bases for V and 6 bases for J; bases not matched to a gene: 3.

The chain has TRBV27 and TRBJ1-1; D is possibly TRBD1 (5 bases). There are 16 residues in the CDR3. V lost 5 bases to trimming and J lost 0 bases, with 16 bases between them. Germline-derived CDR1 and CDR2 are MNHEY and SMNVEV (reference sequence). The chain's CDR3 is CASSPQGAPLNTEAFF. The DNA for the CDR3 is TGTGCCAGCAGTCCGCAGGGTGCGCCCCTGAACACTGAAGCTTTCTTT.

The V and J genes are TRBV27 and TRBJ2-2; TRBD2 matches 15 bases. J was trimmed by 2 bases and V by 10 bases; bases with no gene match: 8. Germline assignment: CDR1 MNHEY and CDR2 SMNVEV (reference sequence). The CDR3 is 17 amino acids. CDR3 protein: CATRGLAGGSNTGELFF. The CDR3 coding sequence is TGTGCCACGCGGGGACTAGCGGGAGGTAGTAACACCGGGGAGCTGTTTTTT.

The genes are TRBV10-3 and TRBJ1-1; the match to TRBD1 covers 7 bases. V lost 1 base to trimming and J lost 0 bases; unmatched junction nucleotides: 2. Germline V lookup: CDR1 ENHRY, CDR2 SYGVKD. The CDR3 totals 15 residues. This chain's CDR3 is CAISELQGLNTEAFF. The DNA for the CDR3 is TGTGCCATCAGTGAGTTACAGGGGTTGAACACTGAAGCTTTCTTT.

In this sample, this clone turned up a few times. This chain connects TRBV7-6 to TRBJ2-7; the match to TRBD2 covers 12 bases. This CDR3 contains 14 residues. Trimming took 4 bases from V and 6 from J; bases not matched to a gene: 4. Germline CDR1 and CDR2: SGHVS and FNYEAQ. The CDR3 sequence is CASSSLAGGLEQYF. The CDR3 region has the DNA TGTGCCAGCAGCTCCCTAGCGGGAGGGCTCGAGCAGTACTTC.

The count of this clone is one. The chain is built from TRBV7-9 and TRBJ1-1; D remains unclear. The CDR3 totals 14 residues. Trimming cost V 0 bases and J 4 bases, with 9 bases left between them. The germline CDR1 and CDR2 sequences are SEHNR and FQNEAQ (reference sequence). In DNA, the CDR3 is TGTGCCAGCAGCTTAGCGACGGCAGGCACTGAAGCTTTCTTT. The encoded protein is CASSLATAGTEAFF.

This chain joins TRBV18 and TRBJ1-1, with 7 bases that match TRBD1. Germline V gives CDR1 KGHSH, CDR2 LQKENI. Trimming at V came to 0 bases and at J to 4 bases, leaving 5 bases not matched to a gene. The CDR3 is 15 residues long. The CDR3 region is CASSPPTGIGTEAFF. In nucleotides, the CDR3 is TGTGCCAGCTCACCACCGACAGGGATTGGCACTGAAGCTTTCTTT.

The rearrangement links TRBV27 to TRBJ2-7; 9 bases fit TRBD1. The CDR3 spans 17 residues. Germline V gene data show CDR1 as MNHEY and CDR2 as SMNVEV (reference sequence). Trimming at V came to 5 bases and at J to 1 base, leaving 12 bases not matched to a gene. CDR3 nucleotides: TGTGCCAGCAGTCCCGCCGGGACAGGGTTGCGGTCCTACGAGCAGTACTTC. It encodes CASSPAGTGLRSYEQYF.

The chain carries TRBV19 and TRBJ1-1, with TRBD1 matching 8 bases. CDR1 and CDR2 from the germline V gene are LNHDA and SQIVND (reference sequence). With V trimmed by 6 bases and J by 4 bases, 7 bases remained unmatched. This CDR3 region has 14 residues. The CDR3 here is CASRTQGAGTEAFF. In DNA form, the CDR3 reads TGTGCCAGTAGGACCCAGGGGGCAGGCACTGAAGCTTTCTTT.